Listed below are T cell receptor beta chains from one sample, sequenced in a study of CD8+ T cells in alopecia areata. Repertoires were generated with immunoSEQ multiplex PCR, while TCRdb's copy carries only in-frame clones and drops some. The sample records under 300,000 clones, 60% being singletons. Sequenced material: CD4+ T cells sorted from blood, taken around week 53, from a patient treated with tofacitinib. Receptor source: a human donor with alopecia areata. CDR3s include the opening cysteine and the closing phenylalanine or tryptophan. D genes are given only for firm matches. Only some rows state a clone size, as once, few, many or a class for expanded clones.

j_call v_call d_call clone_size cdr3_nt cdr3_aa
TRBJ1-1 TRBV2 TRBD1 . TGTGCCAGCACGCGACAGGGGCAGGTGGGGACTGAAGCTTTCTTT CASTRQGQVGTEAFF
TRBJ1-5 TRBV2 TRBD1 . TGTGCCAGCTCCCCTACAGGGGGCAATCAGCCCCAGCATTTT CASSPTGGNQPQHF
TRBJ2-3 TRBV30 . . TGTGCCTGGAGTGGCCTCGGCGGGGGCCACACAGATACGCAGTATTTT CAWSGLGGGHTDTQYF
TRBJ1-1 TRBV9 . . TGTGCCAGCAGCCCGAATATGTTCACTGAAGCTTTCTTT CASSPNMFTEAFF
TRBJ2-1 TRBV9 . . TGTGCCAGCAGCGAGCGTAGCAGGACGGCCTCATGGGAGCAGTTCTTC CASSERSRTASWEQFF
TRBJ1-2 TRBV29-1 . few TGCAGCGGCCTAACAGCAGGGGTCGGCTACACCTTC CSGLTAGVGYTF
TRBJ2-7 TRBV5-6 . . TGTGCCAGCAGCTTGGGCCCAATAAATCCCTACGAGCAGTACTTC CASSLGPINPYEQYF
TRBJ2-3 TRBV29-1 . . TGCAGCGTTGTCTCGAGCAGAAGCACAGATACGCAGTATTTT CSVVSSRSTDTQYF
TRBJ1-2 TRBV6-5 . . TGTGCCAGCAGCCAGGGACTTGCCGGTGGCTACACCTTC CASSQGLAGGYTF
TRBJ2-7 TRBV27 TRBD1 once TGTGCCAGCAGTGGACAGGCGGGCTACGAGCAGTACTTC CASSGQAGYEQYF
TRBJ2-5 TRBV29-1 TRBD1 . TGCAGCGCAACTGGGACAGGGGATCAAGAGACCCAGTACTTC CSATGTGDQETQYF
TRBJ2-1 TRBV5-4 TRBD2 few TGTGCCAGCAGCAGACAACTAGCGGACAATGAGCAGTTCTTC CASSRQLADNEQFF
TRBJ2-3 TRBV14 . . TGTGCCAGCAGCCAAGTCTGGGGCACAGATACGCAGTATTTT CASSQVWGTDTQYF
TRBJ2-2 TRBV2 . . TGTGCCAGCAGTGCCAACCAAGGACTTAAATGGACCGGGGAGCTGTTTTTT CASSANQGLKWTGELFF
TRBJ2-7 TRBV5-6 TRBD1 . TGTGCCAGCAGCGCGGGTCCGGGACAGCTCTACGAGCAGTACTTC CASSAGPGQLYEQYF
TRBJ2-5 TRBV15 . few TGTGCCACCAGCAGGAGGGGGTCCGAGACCCAGTACTTC CATSRRGSETQYF
TRBJ2-7 TRBV6-5 TRBD1 . TGTGCCAGCAGTTACTCTGGGACAGGGATCCACGAGCAGTACTTC CASSYSGTGIHEQYF
TRBJ1-2 TRBV30 . . TGTGCCCGTGGCGACACAGGAGGGGATGGCTACACCTTC CARGDTGGDGYTF
TRBJ2-3 TRBV9 . . TGTGCCAGCAGCCCGGGACCCACAGATACGCAGTATTTT CASSPGPTDTQYF
TRBJ2-6 TRBV5-4 TRBD1 few TGTGCCAGCAGCCCCCCTGGGACAGGGACCTCTGGGGCCAACGTCCTGACTTTC CASSPPGTGTSGANVLTF
TRBJ2-5 TRBV4-2 TRBD1 few TGTGCCAGCAGCCAAGAGACCATCGGGACAGGGCAAGAGACCCAGTACTTC CASSQETIGTGQETQYF
TRBJ1-1 TRBV5-1 . few TGCGCCAGCAGCTTGGGCGAGATCGGCACTGAAGCTTTCTTT CASSLGEIGTEAFF
TRBJ1-2 TRBV14 . . TGTGCCAGCAGCCAAGAGATCGGTCGGCTGTCCTATGGCTACACCTTC CASSQEIGRLSYGYTF
TRBJ1-1 TRBV4-2 . . TGTGCCAGCAGCCAAGTAACGACAGGAGGCACTGAAGCTTTCTTT CASSQVTTGGTEAFF
TRBJ1-2 TRBV7-2 . few TGTGCCAGCATTACTCGCGGAGGAGCGGGCTACACCTTC CASITRGGAGYTF
TRBJ2-1 TRBV30 TRBD1 . TGTGCCTGGAGTAGATCGGGGACAGGCCCCTATGAGCAGTTCTTC CAWSRSGTGPYEQFF
TRBJ2-5 TRBV6-1 . few TGTGCCAGCAGCGACCTGACTAGTAGGAGTGAGACCCAGTACTTC CASSDLTSRSETQYF
TRBJ2-1 TRBV2 . . TGTGCCAGCAGTATAATACCTTACAATGAGCAGTTCTTC CASSIIPYNEQFF
TRBJ2-7 TRBV7-9 . few TGTGCCAGCAGCTCGGACGTGACTCTGGGCGAGCAGTACTTC CASSSDVTLGEQYF
TRBJ1-4 TRBV13 TRBD1 . TGTGCCAGCAGCTTCGTCACAGGGGTGGCGCCAGGGGATGAAAAACTGTTTTTT CASSFVTGVAPGDEKLFF
TRBJ1-2 TRBV23-1 TRBD1 few TGCGCCAGCAGTCATTACGACAGGGGGCACACCTTC CASSHYDRGHTF
TRBJ1-5 TRBV30 . . TGTGCCTGGAGTGTGGGGTCACCCAATCAGCCCCAGCATTTT CAWSVGSPNQPQHF
TRBJ2-7 TRBV29-1 . once TGCAGCGTCCGTAATGACAATTACGAGCAGTACTTC CSVRNDNYEQYF
TRBJ1-2 TRBV30 . . TGTGCCTGGCACCTAATGGGCTATGGCTACACCTTC CAWHLMGYGYTF
TRBJ2-1 TRBV4-1 TRBD2 . TGCGCCAGCAGCCGAGGGACTAGCGGGGGAAGCTCCTACAATGAGCAGTTCTTC CASSRGTSGGSSYNEQFF
TRBJ1-1 TRBV30 . . TGTGCCTGGAGTGTAGGGGAGGGCACTGAAGCTTTCTTT CAWSVGEGTEAFF
TRBJ1-4 TRBV4-3 . . TGCGCCAGCAGCCAAGGAGCAGCTATGATAGCTAATGAAAAACTGTTTTTT CASSQGAAMIANEKLFF
TRBJ1-6 TRBV30 . . TGTGCCTGGAGTGTAATAAGGACAGCAAATTCACCCCTCCACTTT CAWSVIRTANSPLHF
TRBJ2-1 TRBV9 . . TGTGCCAGCAGCGTAGGGGGGAGTGAGCAGTTCTTC CASSVGGSEQFF
TRBJ2-5 TRBV11-2 . . TGTGCCAGCACTTTTTCGCGTGGGGAGACCCAGTACTTC CASTFSRGETQYF
TRBJ2-1 TRBV14 TRBD2 . TGTGCCAGCAGTATACGGGGGGGCAATCACAATGAGCAGTTCTTC CASSIRGGNHNEQFF
TRBJ2-7 TRBV14 . . TGTGCCAGCAGCCAAGGCAACAGCTACGAGCAGTACTTC CASSQGNSYEQYF
TRBJ2-1 TRBV29-1 . . TGCAGCGTTGAAGATCTATGGCAAAACAATGAGCAGTTCTTC CSVEDLWQNNEQFF
TRBJ2-3 TRBV30 TRBD2 . TGTGCCTCCCTCCCCCTGGCTAGCGGGGGGGCAGATACGCAGTATTTT CASLPLASGGADTQYF
TRBJ1-5 TRBV30 . . TGTGCCTGGAGTGGGGGGCTGAATCAGCCCCAGCATTTT CAWSGGLNQPQHF
TRBJ1-6 TRBV19 . . TGTGCCAGTAGTATAGTTGAGGGTGGAGATTCACCCCTCCACTTT CASSIVEGGDSPLHF
TRBJ2-5 TRBV7-6 . . TGTGCCAGCAGCCAAAACAAGGGGGAGACCCAGTACTTC CASSQNKGETQYF
TRBJ2-7 TRBV5-6 . once TGTGCCAGCAGCGGCGGTCCGGAGCAGTACTTC CASSGGPEQYF
TRBJ2-3 TRBV5-6 . . TGTGCCAGCAGCTTGGCCGCGGGGACGCAGTATTTT CASSLAAGTQYF
TRBJ1-2 TRBV5-4 . once TGTGCCAGCAGCTTGGTCGGCGGGACGGGTAACTATGGCTACACCTTC CASSLVGGTGNYGYTF
TRBJ1-2 TRBV25-1 TRBD1 . TGTGCCAGCAGTGAACGGACAGGTTCTCGGGATGGCTACACCTTC CASSERTGSRDGYTF
TRBJ2-1 TRBV29-1 . few TGCAGCGTTCGGACATCTGAGCAGTTCTTC CSVRTSEQFF